The sequence of this T cell receptor beta chain was determined in a study of long-term antiretroviral therapy in people with HIV. Study-wide results and caveats: Diversity measured after ART increased yet remained under transplant donor controls. HIV repertoires spanned narrower CDR3 length ranges than controls.

Treated in the United States were all of the participants with HIV. The study used samples holding roughly 1-10 million cryopreserved PBMC before DNA extraction. The CDR3 consists of 12 residues. Germline V gene data show CDR1 as SGHNT and CDR2 as YENEEA. Deletions cut 7 bases from V and 3 bases from J, with 9 bases between. Remarks on this clone: Its antigen remains unidentified.

At the survey level, the v3.0 immunoSEQ assay was run. Some clones are missing from TCRdb's copy, which holds only in-frame ones; the method was immunoSEQ multiplex PCR. The table includes 20,000 to 25,000 clones, just under 85% detected once. The receptor was derived from a man aged 18 to 35 with HIV. The rearrangement uses TRBV11-3 and TRBJ1-2; D ambiguous. The sequences come from unsorted PBMCs, collected 0.5 years after starting antiretroviral therapy. This chain's CDR3 is CASIRRDYGYTF. CDR3 in DNA: TGTGCCAGCATCCGAAGGGACTATGGCTACACCTTC.